The 32 T cell receptor beta chains listed next were all sequenced from one sample in a study of T cell clones after liver transplantation. Sequencing used immunoSEQ multiplex PCR; TCRdb keeps in-frame clones, though not all of them. This table holds some 75,000 clones, over 70% found once. The sequencing here drew on CD4+ T cells from blood, taken before liver transplant. These receptors were collected from a human donor who received a liver transplant.

V and J are TRBV5-4 and TRBJ2-3; D unclear. Deletions cut 3 bases from V and 0 bases from J, with 5 bases between. This CDR3 has 13 amino acids. Germline CDR1 and CDR2: SGHNT and YYREEE (reference sequence). CDR3 amino acids: CASSSFSTDTQYF. CDR3 coding DNA: TGTGCCAGCAGCTCATTCAGCACAGATACGCAGTATTTT.

This clone was recorded a few times. The chain couples TRBV11-3 to TRBJ2-2; TRBD1 is a possible D gene (5 bases). This CDR3 has 14 amino acids. Germline assignment: CDR1 SGHNT and CDR2 YENEEA. With 5 bases removed from V and 3 bases from J, the gap between germline ends came to 10 bases. CDR3 residues: CASSPRQYTGELFF. CDR3 coding DNA: TGTGCCAGCAGCCCTCGACAGTACACCGGGGAGCTGTTTTTT.

V usage is TRBV11-2 and J usage is TRBJ2-7, with a possible D match to TRBD1 (5 bases). Trimming removed 4 bases at V and 3 bases at J, with 19 bases between. The CDR3 is 16 residues long. Per the germline V gene, CDR1 is SGHAT and CDR2 is FQNNGV. The CDR3 DNA reads TGTGCCAGCAGCTCCTTTCTGACAGAGTCCCTCTACGAGCAGTACTTC. Translated, it gives CASSSFLTESLYEQYF.

The chain is built from TRBV5-4 and TRBJ2-5; TRBD2 matches 7 bases. Germline values: CDR1 SGHNT, CDR2 YYREEE (reference sequence). The CDR3 spans 14 residues. The J segment lost 5 bases and the V segment lost 2 bases, leaving 6 bases of the junction unmatched. The CDR3 spells CASSFRREGETQYF. CDR3 nucleotide sequence: TGTGCCAGCAGCTTTAGGAGGGAGGGGGAGACCCAGTACTTC.

V usage is TRBV7-2 and J usage is TRBJ2-3; D may be TRBD2 (6 bases). The V end was cut by 6 bases, the J end by 0 bases, with 13 bases between. CDR1 is SGHTA and CDR2 is FQGNSA in the germline V gene. CDR3 length equals 15 residues. The CDR3 DNA follows: TGTGCCAGCAGGGCATATCGGGGGAGCACAGATACGCAGTATTTT. Its protein is CASRAYRGSTDTQYF.

The chain recombines TRBV20-1 with TRBJ1-1; maybe TRBD1 (5 bases). The V and J ends lost 8 bases and 6 bases respectively, with 13 bases between them. The CDR3 loop spans 11 amino acids. The germline V gene has CDR1 DFQATT and CDR2 SNEGSKA (reference sequence). The CDR3 DNA follows: TGCAGTCAAACCGGGACCGCTGAAGCTTTCTTT. Translation: CSQTGTAEAFF.

The chain's CDR3 is CASSFRLADTDTQYF. The CDR3 nucleotides read TGTGCCAGCAGCTTCCGGCTAGCGGACACAGATACGCAGTATTTT. The chain employs TRBV5-4 and TRBJ2-3, with 7 bases fitting TRBD2. The CDR3 has 15 residues. Trimming removed 2 bases from V and 2 bases from J; junction bases left unmatched: 5. The V gene's germline CDR1 is SGHNT and CDR2 YYREEE (reference sequence).

The chain is built from TRBV6-1 and TRBJ2-2; no firm D call. CDR1 is MNHNS and CDR2 is SASEGT in the germline V gene. V lost 1 base to trimming and J lost 6 bases, with 12 bases between them. The CDR3 consists of 15 residues. The CDR3 sequence is CASSEDNPGAGELFF. DNA of the CDR3: TGTGCCAGCAGTGAAGATAACCCTGGGGCCGGGGAGCTGTTTTTT.

The genes are TRBV7-8 and TRBJ1-5, with 8 bases lining up with TRBD1. This CDR3 contains 14 residues. V shed 5 bases, J shed 2 bases, and the junction held 2 bases outside the gene matches. Germline CDR1 SGHVS, CDR2 FQNEAQ. This chain's CDR3 is CASSPDRGNQPQHF. Written as DNA, the CDR3 is TGTGCCAGCAGCCCGGACAGGGGCAATCAGCCCCAGCATTTT.

The V gene is TRBV29-1, the J gene TRBJ1-1; D gene ambiguous. CDR1 is SQVTM, CDR2 ANQGSEA, per germline. Trimming cost V 5 bases and J 1 base, with 8 bases left between them. The CDR3 is made up of 12 amino acids. CDR3 in amino acids: CSVLRANTEAFF. The CDR3 nucleotides are TGCAGCGTTTTGAGGGCGAACACTGAAGCTTTCTTT.

The rearrangement uses TRBV18 and TRBJ2-5, with D perhaps given as TRBD1 or TRBD2 (6 bases each). This CDR3 comprises 13 residues. Trimming removed 1 base at V and 4 bases at J, with 7 bases between. Germline V gives CDR1 KGHSH, CDR2 LQKENI. The chain's CDR3 is CASSPQGGETQYF. CDR3 bases: TGTGCCAGCTCACCACAGGGGGGAGAGACCCAGTACTTC.

V usage is TRBV10-2 and J usage is TRBJ2-1; TRBD1 matches at 11 bases. Germline V gene data show CDR1 as WSHSY and CDR2 as SAAADI. The CDR3 is 17 amino acids. V lost 8 bases and J lost 2; bases outside the gene matches: 11. DNA of the CDR3: TGCGCCAGCCTGGGGACAGGGGGAAGTCAGCCCTACAATGAGCAGTTCTTC. Residues: CASLGTGGSQPYNEQFF.

The rearrangement links TRBV5-1 to TRBJ2-2; D is ambiguous. The CDR3 runs to 15 residues. V lost 3 bases to trimming and J lost 1 base, with 10 bases between them. Germline V gene lookup returns CDR1 SGHRS and CDR2 YFSETQ. CDR3 DNA sequence: TGCGCCAGCAGCTCAGCCCTAAAGAACACCGGGGAGCTGTTTTTT. Translated, it gives CASSSALKNTGELFF.

This sequence joins TRBV19 and TRBJ1-2; weak D call: TRBD1 (6 bases). The CDR3 is 15 amino acids. The germline V and J ends were trimmed by 2 bases and 2 bases, with 12 bases remaining between them. Per germline, CDR1 LNHDA and CDR2 SQIVND (reference sequence). The CDR3 nucleotides are TGTGCCAGTAGTATATCGGGGGGGCTCAACTATGGCTACACCTTC. This encodes CASSISGGLNYGYTF.

The chain recombines TRBV7-8 with TRBJ2-2; 7 bases line up with TRBD2. Germline CDR1 reads SGHVS; CDR2 reads FQNEAQ. Trimming cost V 3 bases and J 6 bases; bases outside gene matches: 13. This CDR3 has 17 amino acids. CDR3 nucleotide sequence: TGTGCCAGCAGCTTGAGACTAGCAGTGGGAAGGGCCGGGGAGCTGTTTTTT. Translation: CASSLRLAVGRAGELFF.

This clone showed up just once. V gene TRBV29-1 combines with J gene TRBJ2-3; 7 bases fit TRBD2. CDR3 length: 11 amino acids. With V trimmed by 5 bases and J by 6 bases, 2 bases remained unmatched. The germline gives CDR1 SQVTM, CDR2 ANQGSEA. DNA of the CDR3: TGCAGCGTTTGGCGGGGGGATACGCAGTATTTT. It specifies CSVWRGDTQYF.

This clone showed up just a few times. The rearrangement uses TRBV5-8 and TRBJ1-4; perhaps TRBD1 as D (6 bases). V lost 1 base, J lost 8 bases, and 12 bases lay in between. CDR1 is SGHTS, CDR2 YDEGEE, per germline. This CDR3 comprises 14 residues. CDR3 sequence reads: CASSLSGEPEKLFF. DNA for the CDR3: TGTGCCAGCAGCTTGTCAGGGGAACCAGAAAAACTGTTTTTT.

This chain connects TRBV5-6 to TRBJ1-1; D gene unclear. This CDR3 region has 16 residues. The germline V and J ends were trimmed by 0 bases and 3 bases, with 15 bases remaining between them. CDR1 SGHDT and CDR2 YYEEEE come from the germline V gene. Here the CDR3 reads CASSLAMGVGDTEAFF. CDR3 DNA: TGTGCCAGCAGCTTGGCCATGGGAGTAGGTGACACTGAAGCTTTCTTT.

This chain links TRBV7-2 with TRBJ1-1; TRBD1 is a possible D gene (6 bases). Trimming took 0 bases from V and 0 from J, leaving 11 bases between them. This CDR3 has 16 amino acids. Germline V CDR1 and CDR2: SGHTA, FQGNSA. The CDR3 spells CASSLAGGRMNTEAFF. The CDR3 nucleotides are TGTGCCAGCAGCTTAGCTGGGGGGCGGATGAACACTGAAGCTTTCTTT.

The rearrangement uses TRBV5-1 and TRBJ1-2; possibly TRBD1 for D (5 bases). V was shortened by 7 bases and J by 4 bases, with 20 bases between the two germline ends. Germline CDR1 is SGHRS and CDR2 is YFSETQ. The CDR3 contains 15 residues. CDR3 sequence reads: CASAPGVPRPYGYTF. The CDR3 region has the DNA TGCGCCAGCGCTCCGGGGGTCCCGCGTCCCTATGGCTACACCTTC.

The chain carries TRBV7-9 and TRBJ1-3; possible D gene TRBD1, 6 bases. Trimming removed 5 bases at V and 4 bases at J, with 6 bases between. CDR3 length: 12 amino acids. Germline V gene lookup returns CDR1 SEHNR and CDR2 FQNEAQ (reference sequence). CDR3 protein: CASSQGGNTIYF. In nucleotides, the CDR3 is TGTGCCAGCAGCCAGGGGGGAAACACCATATATTTT.

The gene calls are TRBV6-6 and TRBJ1-2; possibly TRBD1 for D (5 bases). Germline V CDR1 and CDR2: MNHNY, SVGAGI (reference sequence). The CDR3 sequence is 12 residues long. The ends were cut back, 6 bases at V and 3 bases at J, with 8 bases in the middle. CDR3 sequence reads: CASREGHYGYTF. The CDR3 region has the DNA TGTGCCAGCAGGGAGGGGCACTATGGCTACACCTTC.

This clone was counted between two and nine times. The J gene is TRBJ2-7, the V gene TRBV10-3, with D perhaps matching TRBD2 (5 bases). The CDR3 loop spans 11 amino acids. Germline lookup yields CDR1 ENHRY and CDR2 SYGVKD. Trimming shortened V by 10 bases and J by 0 bases, and 7 bases separated the two germline ends. The CDR3 DNA follows: TGTGCCACGCGGGCCTCCTACGAGCAGTACTTC. This gives the protein CATRASYEQYF.

The chain has TRBV10-3 and TRBJ2-3, with D tentatively TRBD2 (6 bases). The V end was cut by 2 bases, the J end by 2 bases, with 11 bases between. The CDR3 runs 15 residues. Germline V CDR1 and CDR2: ENHRY, SYGVKD. CDR3 in DNA: TGTGCCATCAGTGAGGGAAGCGGGCACACAGATACGCAGTATTTT. The encoded protein is CAISEGSGHTDTQYF.

This clone was detected only a few times. The chain employs TRBV2 and TRBJ1-2; 9 bases match TRBD1. V lost 1 base, J lost 3 bases, and 6 bases stayed unmatched. Germline V gives CDR1 SNHLY, CDR2 FYNNEI. The CDR3 spans 16 residues. CDR3 protein: CASSEGYRGQDYGYTF. For the CDR3, the DNA is TGTGCCAGCAGTGAAGGGTACAGGGGGCAGGACTATGGCTACACCTTC.

This clone has just a few counts. The chain carries TRBV7-6 and TRBJ2-1; the match to TRBD2 covers 10 bases. The CDR3 consists of 15 residues. In germline, CDR1 is SGHVS, CDR2 FNYEAQ. The V gene end was trimmed by 1 base and the J gene end by 9 bases; junction bases not matched to a gene: 6. The CDR3 loop reads CASSLGASGSGEQFF. In DNA, the CDR3 is TGTGCCAGCAGCTTAGGGGCTAGCGGGAGTGGTGAGCAGTTCTTC.

This chain links TRBV5-4 with TRBJ1-2, with D unclear. Germline V gives CDR1 SGHNT, CDR2 YYREEE (reference sequence). V shed 1 base and J shed 6 bases, with 10 bases lying between them. This CDR3 spans 13 amino acids. The CDR3 is CASSLTRRDGYTF. The CDR3 DNA reads TGTGCCAGCAGCTTGACGCGAAGAGATGGCTACACCTTC. Together with reference TRBV5-4 and TRBJ1-2, the CDR3 gives the full variable domain: ETGVTQSPTHLIKTRGQQVTLRCSSQSGHNTVSWYQQALGQGPQFIFQYYREEENGRGNFPPRFSGLQFPNYSSELNVNALELDDSALYLCASSLTRRDGYTFGSGTRLTVV.

The gene calls are TRBV11-3 and TRBJ2-1, with D maybe TRBD1 (6 bases). This CDR3 has 16 amino acids. V was pared by 5 bases and J by 10 bases, with 24 bases between. Germline CDR1 reads SGHNT; CDR2 reads YENEEA. CDR3 amino acids: CASSPGAGQGSREQFF. CDR3 sequence (DNA): TGTGCCAGCAGCCCAGGTGCAGGGCAGGGGTCCAGGGAGCAGTTCTTC.

This chain joins TRBV14 and TRBJ2-1; D is uncertain. Trimming took 4 bases from V and 3 from J, leaving 10 bases between them. The CDR3 covers 14 residues. Looked up from germline, CDR1 is SGHDN and CDR2 is FVKESK. In DNA form, the CDR3 reads TGTGCCAGCAGCCCCGGAATGAACTACAATGAGCAGTTCTTC. As protein: CASSPGMNYNEQFF.

The chain uses TRBV5-1 and TRBJ2-1, with TRBD2 matching 11 bases. V lost 2 bases and J lost 5; bases outside the gene matches: 0. The CDR3 loop spans 14 amino acids. Per germline, CDR1 SGHRS and CDR2 YFSETQ. The CDR3 is CASSFSGRDNEQFF. The CDR3 DNA is TGCGCCAGCAGCTTTAGCGGGAGGGACAATGAGCAGTTCTTC.

V gene TRBV28 combines with J gene TRBJ2-2, with 8 bases lining up with TRBD2. CDR1 MDHEN and CDR2 SYDVKM come from the germline V gene. The CDR3 contains 16 residues. The J segment lost 5 bases and the V segment lost 7 bases, leaving 12 bases of the junction unmatched. For the CDR3, the DNA is TGTGCCAGCACCCTCGGGGGGGCGGGAGATACCGGGGAGCTGTTTTTT. The encoded protein is CASTLGGAGDTGELFF.

The J gene is TRBJ1-1, the V gene TRBV30; D is possibly TRBD1 (5 bases). The CDR3 loop spans 15 amino acids. V lost 0 bases and J lost 1, with 12 bases in between. Germline CDR1 is GTSNPN and CDR2 is SVGIG (reference sequence). The CDR3 DNA sequence: TGTGCCTGGAGTGTACCGGGGACGCCGAACACTGAAGCTTTCTTT. Protein sequence: CAWSVPGTPNTEAFF.